These 2 T cell receptor beta chains share one sample of origin, sequenced in a study of naive CD8 T cells in extremely preterm neonates. TCRdb's table, derived via immunoSEQ multiplex PCR, lists solely in-frame clones and lacks some. This sample has about 4,900 clones; around 97% occur once, and the top ten carry under 0.7%. Cord blood came from elective full-term cesareans at roughly 37-41 weeks without labor or membrane rupture. The sample consisted of naive CD8+ T cells from cord blood. These receptor sequences come from a newborn in good health.

The chain links TRBV4-3 to TRBJ2-1, with D perhaps matching TRBD2 (6 bases). This CDR3 is 15 amino acids long. Germline assignment: CDR1 LGHNA and CDR2 YSLEER. V was pared by 6 bases and J by 6 bases, with 18 bases between. The chain's CDR3 is CASSPGTYKGNEQFF. CDR3 in DNA: TGCGCCAGCAGTCCTGGGACTTATAAGGGCAATGAGCAGTTCTTC.

This chain connects TRBV9 to TRBJ1-4; 9 nucleotides align to TRBD1. The V gene end was trimmed by 0 bases and the J gene end by 5 bases; junction bases not matched to a gene: 2. Germline V gene lookup returns CDR1 SGDLS and CDR2 YYNGEE. This CDR3 is built from 15 residues. CDR3 DNA sequence: TGTGCCAGCAGCGTAGCCGGGACAGGGAATGAAAAACTGTTTTTT. Translating gives CASSVAGTGNEKLFF.